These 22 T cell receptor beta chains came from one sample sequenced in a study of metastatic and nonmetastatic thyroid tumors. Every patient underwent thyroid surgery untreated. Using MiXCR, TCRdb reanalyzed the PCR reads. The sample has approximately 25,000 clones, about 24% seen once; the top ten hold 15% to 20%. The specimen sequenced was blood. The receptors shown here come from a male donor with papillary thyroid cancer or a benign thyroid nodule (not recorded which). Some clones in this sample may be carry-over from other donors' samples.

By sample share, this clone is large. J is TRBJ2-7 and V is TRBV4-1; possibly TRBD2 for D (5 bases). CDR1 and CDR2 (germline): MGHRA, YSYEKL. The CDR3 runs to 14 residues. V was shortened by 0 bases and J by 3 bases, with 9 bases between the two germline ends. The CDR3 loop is CASSQDLAYYEQYF. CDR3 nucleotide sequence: TGCGCCAGCAGCCAAGACCTAGCCTACTACGAGCAGTACTTC.

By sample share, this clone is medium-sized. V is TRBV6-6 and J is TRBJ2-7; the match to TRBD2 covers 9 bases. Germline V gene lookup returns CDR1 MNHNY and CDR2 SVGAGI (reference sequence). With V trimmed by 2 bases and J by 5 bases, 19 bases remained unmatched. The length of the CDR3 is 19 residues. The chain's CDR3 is CASSYVFPHGGTSQHEQYF. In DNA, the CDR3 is TGTGCCAGCAGTTACGTCTTCCCGCACGGGGGGACTAGCCAGCACGAGCAGTACTTC.

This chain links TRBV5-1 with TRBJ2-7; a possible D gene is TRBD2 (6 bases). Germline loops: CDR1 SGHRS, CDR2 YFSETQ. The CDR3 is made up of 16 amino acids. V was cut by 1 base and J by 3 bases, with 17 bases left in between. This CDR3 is CASSLRDSSGNYEQYF. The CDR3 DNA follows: TGCGCCAGCAGCTTGCGGGACTCCTCCGGGAACTACGAGCAGTACTTC.

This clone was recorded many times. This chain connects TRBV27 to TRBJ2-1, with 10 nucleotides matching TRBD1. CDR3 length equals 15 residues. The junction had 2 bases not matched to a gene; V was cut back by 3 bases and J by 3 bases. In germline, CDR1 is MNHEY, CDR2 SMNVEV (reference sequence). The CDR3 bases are TGTGCCAGCAGTTTCGGGACAGGGGTCTACAATGAGCAGTTCTTC. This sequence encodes CASSFGTGVYNEQFF.

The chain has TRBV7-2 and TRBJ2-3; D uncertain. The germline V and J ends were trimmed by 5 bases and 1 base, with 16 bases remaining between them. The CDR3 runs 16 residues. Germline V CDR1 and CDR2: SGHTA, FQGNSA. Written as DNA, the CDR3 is TGTGCCAGCAGCCCTACCCAAGGTACTGGCACAGATACGCAGTATTTT. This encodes CASSPTQGTGTDTQYF. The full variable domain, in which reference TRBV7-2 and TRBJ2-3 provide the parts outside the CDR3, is GAGVSQSPSNKVTEKGKDVELRCDPISGHTALYWYRQSLGQGLEFLIYFQGNSAPDKSGLPSDRFSAERTGGSVSTLTIQRTQQEDSAVYLCASSPTQGTGTDTQYFGPGTRLTVL.

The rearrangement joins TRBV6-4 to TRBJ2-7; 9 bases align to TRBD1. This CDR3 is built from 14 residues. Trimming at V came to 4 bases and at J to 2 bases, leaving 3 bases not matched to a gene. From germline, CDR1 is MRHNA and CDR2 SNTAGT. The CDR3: CASSARDRAYEQYF. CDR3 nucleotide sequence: TGTGCCAGCAGTGCCCGGGACAGGGCCTACGAGCAGTACTTC.

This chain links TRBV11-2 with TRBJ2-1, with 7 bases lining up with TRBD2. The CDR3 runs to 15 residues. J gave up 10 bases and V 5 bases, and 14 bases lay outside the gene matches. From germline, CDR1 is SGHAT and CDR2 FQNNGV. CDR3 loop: CASSPIGRSRGEQFF. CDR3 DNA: TGTGCCAGCAGCCCAATCGGGAGGTCCCGGGGCGAGCAGTTCTTC. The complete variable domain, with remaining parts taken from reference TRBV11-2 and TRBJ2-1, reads EAGVAQSPRYKIIEKRQSVAFWCNPISGHATLYWYQQILGQGPKLLIQFQNNGVVDDSQLPKDRFSAERLKGVDSTLKIQPAKLEDSAVYLCASSPIGRSRGEQFFGPGTRLTVL.

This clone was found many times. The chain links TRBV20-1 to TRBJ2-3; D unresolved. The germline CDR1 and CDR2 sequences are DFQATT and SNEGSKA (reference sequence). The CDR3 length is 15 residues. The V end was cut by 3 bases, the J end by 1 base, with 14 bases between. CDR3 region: CSASHRLRGTDTQYF. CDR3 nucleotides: TGCAGTGCTAGCCACCGTCTTAGGGGCACAGATACGCAGTATTTT.

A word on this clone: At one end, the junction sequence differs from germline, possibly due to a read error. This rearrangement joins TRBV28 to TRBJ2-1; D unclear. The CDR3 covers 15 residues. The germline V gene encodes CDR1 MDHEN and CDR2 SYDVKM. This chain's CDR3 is CSSSLSPPGSPEQLF. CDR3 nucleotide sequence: TGTTCCAGCAGTTTATCCCCCCCAGGATCCCCTGAGCAGTTGTTC.

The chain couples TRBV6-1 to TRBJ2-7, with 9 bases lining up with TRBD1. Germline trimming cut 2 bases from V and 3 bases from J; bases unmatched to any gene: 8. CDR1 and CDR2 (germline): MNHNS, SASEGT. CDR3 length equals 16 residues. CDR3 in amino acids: CASSEPPGQGLYEQYF. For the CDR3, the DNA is TGTGCCAGCAGTGAACCTCCGGGACAGGGTCTCTACGAGCAGTACTTC.

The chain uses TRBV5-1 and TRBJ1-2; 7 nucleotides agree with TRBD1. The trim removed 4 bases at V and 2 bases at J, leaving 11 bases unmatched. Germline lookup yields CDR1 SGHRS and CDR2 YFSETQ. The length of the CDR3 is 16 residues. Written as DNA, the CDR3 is TGCGCCAGCAGCCCAGATCCCCCGGGACAGAACTATGGCTACACCTTC. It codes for CASSPDPPGQNYGYTF.

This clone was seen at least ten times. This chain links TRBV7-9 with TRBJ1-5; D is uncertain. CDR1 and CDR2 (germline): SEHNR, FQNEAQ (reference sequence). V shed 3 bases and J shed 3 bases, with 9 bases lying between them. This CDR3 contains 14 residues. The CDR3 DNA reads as TGTGCCAGCAGCTTTTTAGAATCCAATCAGCCCCAGCATTTT. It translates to CASSFLESNQPQHF. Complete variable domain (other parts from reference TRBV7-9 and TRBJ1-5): DTGVSQNPRHKITKRGQNVTFRCDPISEHNRLYWYRQTLGQGPEFLTYFQNEAQLEKSRLLSDRFSAERPKGSFSTLEIQRTEQGDSAMYLCASSFLESNQPQHFGDGTRLSIL.

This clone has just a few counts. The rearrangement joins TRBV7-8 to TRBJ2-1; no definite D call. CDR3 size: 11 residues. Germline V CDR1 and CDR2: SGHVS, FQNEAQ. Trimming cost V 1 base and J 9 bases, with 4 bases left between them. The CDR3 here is CASSLGGEQFF. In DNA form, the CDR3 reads TGTGCCAGCAGCTTAGGCGGTGAGCAGTTCTTC.

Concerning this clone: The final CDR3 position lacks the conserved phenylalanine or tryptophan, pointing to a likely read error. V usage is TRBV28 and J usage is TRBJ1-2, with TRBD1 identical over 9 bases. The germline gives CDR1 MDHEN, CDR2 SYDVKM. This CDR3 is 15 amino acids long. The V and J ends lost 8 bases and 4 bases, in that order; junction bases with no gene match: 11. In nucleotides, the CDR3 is TGTGCCAGCGTACATCCGGGACAGGGAAGCTATGGCTACACCTTA. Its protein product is CASVHPGQGSYGYTL.

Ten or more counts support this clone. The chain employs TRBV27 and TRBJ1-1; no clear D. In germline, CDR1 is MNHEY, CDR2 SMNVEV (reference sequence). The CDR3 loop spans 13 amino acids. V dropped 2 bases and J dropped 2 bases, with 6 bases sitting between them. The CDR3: CASSLRPNTEAFF. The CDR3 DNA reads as TGTGCCAGCAGTTTACGGCCCAACACTGAAGCTTTCTTT.

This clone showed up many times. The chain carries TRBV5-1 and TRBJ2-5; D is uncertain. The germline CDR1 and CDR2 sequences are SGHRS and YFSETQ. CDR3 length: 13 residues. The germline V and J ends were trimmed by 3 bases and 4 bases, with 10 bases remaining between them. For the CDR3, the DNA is TGCGCCAGCAGCTCAGCGCCTTCAGAGACCCAGTACTTC. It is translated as CASSSAPSETQYF.

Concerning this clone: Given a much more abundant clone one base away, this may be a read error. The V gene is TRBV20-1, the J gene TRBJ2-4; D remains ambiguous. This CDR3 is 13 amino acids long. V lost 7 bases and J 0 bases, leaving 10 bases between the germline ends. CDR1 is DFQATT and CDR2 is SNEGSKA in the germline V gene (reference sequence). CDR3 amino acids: CSGDGEAKNIQYF. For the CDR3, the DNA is TGCAGTGGCGACGGAGAAGCCAAAAACATTCAGTACTTC.

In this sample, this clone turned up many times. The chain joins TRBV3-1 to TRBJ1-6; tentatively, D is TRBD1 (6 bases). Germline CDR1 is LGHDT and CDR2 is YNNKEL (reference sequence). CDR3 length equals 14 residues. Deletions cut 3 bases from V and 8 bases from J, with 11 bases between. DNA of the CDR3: TGTGCCAGCAGCCAGGGGGCGGTTCATTCACCCCTCCACTTT. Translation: CASSQGAVHSPLHF.

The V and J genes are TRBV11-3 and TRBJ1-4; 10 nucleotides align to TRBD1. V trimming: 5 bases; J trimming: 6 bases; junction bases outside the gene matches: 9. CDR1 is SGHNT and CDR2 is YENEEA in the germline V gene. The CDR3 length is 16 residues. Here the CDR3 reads CASSPEGQGNHEKLFF. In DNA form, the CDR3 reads TGTGCCAGCAGCCCTGAGGGACAGGGGAACCATGAAAAACTGTTTTTT. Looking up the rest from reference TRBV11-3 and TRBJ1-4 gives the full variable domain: EAGVVQSPRYKIIEKKQPVAFWCNPISGHNTLYWYLQNLGQGPELLIRYENEEAVDDSQLPKDRFSAERLKGVDSTLKIQPAELGDSAVYLCASSPEGQGNHEKLFFGSGTQLSVL.

Here the CDR3 reads CASSFWDREDYGYTF. CDR3 in DNA: TGTGCCAGCAGCTTTTGGGACAGGGAGGACTATGGCTACACCTTC. The J gene is TRBJ1-2, the V gene TRBV11-1, with 9 bases identical to TRBD1. With V trimmed by 3 bases and J by 3 bases, 5 bases remained unmatched. The V gene's germline CDR1 is SGHAT and CDR2 FQDESV (reference sequence). This CDR3 has 15 amino acids.

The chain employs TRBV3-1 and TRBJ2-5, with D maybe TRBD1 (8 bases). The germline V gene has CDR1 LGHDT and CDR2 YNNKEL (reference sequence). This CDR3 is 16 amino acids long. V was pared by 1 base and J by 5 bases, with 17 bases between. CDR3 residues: CASSQARYRGGETQYF. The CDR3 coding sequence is TGTGCCAGCAGCCAAGCTCGATACAGGGGGGGGGAGACCCAGTACTTC.

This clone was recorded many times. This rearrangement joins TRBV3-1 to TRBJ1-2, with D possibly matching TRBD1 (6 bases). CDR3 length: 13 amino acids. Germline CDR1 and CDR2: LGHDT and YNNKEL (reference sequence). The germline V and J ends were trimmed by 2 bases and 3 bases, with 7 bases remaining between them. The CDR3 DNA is TGTGCCAGCAGCCAAAACAGGGACTATGGCTACACCTTC. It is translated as CASSQNRDYGYTF.